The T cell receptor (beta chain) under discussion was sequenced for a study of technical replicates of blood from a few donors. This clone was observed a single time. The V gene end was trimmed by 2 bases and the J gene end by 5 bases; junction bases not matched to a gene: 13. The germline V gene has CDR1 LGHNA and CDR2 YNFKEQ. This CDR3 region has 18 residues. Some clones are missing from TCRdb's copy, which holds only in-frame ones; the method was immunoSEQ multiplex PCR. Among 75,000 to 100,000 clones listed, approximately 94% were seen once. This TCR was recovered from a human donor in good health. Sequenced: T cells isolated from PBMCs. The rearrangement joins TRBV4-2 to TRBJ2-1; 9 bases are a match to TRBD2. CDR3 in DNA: TGTGCCAGCAGCCAACTTCCATCGGCTAGCGGGGAAAACAATGAGCAGTTCTTC. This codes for CASSQLPSASGENNEQFF.